Described below is a single TCR beta chain sequence and its context. The antigen remains unidentified. Trimming stripped 7 bases from V and 4 bases from J, with 11 bases between. Germline V gene data show CDR1 as DFQATT and CDR2 as SNEGSKA (reference sequence). The CDR3 is made up of 12 amino acids. The data were taken from a study of blood T cells in healthy people across ages. Broader study findings: Getting older went along with TCR beta diversity per million T cells dropping roughly linearly.

Researchers report isolating at least 6.5 million PBMCs per sample. Extraction yielded at least 5 micrograms of total RNA per sample. A second PCR of roughly 7 to 11 cycles used a sample-barcoded 5' primer and a J-beta primer mix. From the 5' RACE reads, TCRdb called clonotypes with MiXCR, one entry per CDR3 protein. The sample carries hundreds of thousands of distinct CDR3 sequences, around three fifths recorded once. The sequenced sample was blood. V and J are TRBV20-1 and TRBJ2-1, with D perhaps matching TRBD1 (6 bases). The sequence was obtained from a man aged 40-49 years in good health. The CDR3 nucleotides read TGCAGTGGGATACAGGGATACAATGAGCAGTTCTTC. It is translated as CSGIQGYNEQFF.